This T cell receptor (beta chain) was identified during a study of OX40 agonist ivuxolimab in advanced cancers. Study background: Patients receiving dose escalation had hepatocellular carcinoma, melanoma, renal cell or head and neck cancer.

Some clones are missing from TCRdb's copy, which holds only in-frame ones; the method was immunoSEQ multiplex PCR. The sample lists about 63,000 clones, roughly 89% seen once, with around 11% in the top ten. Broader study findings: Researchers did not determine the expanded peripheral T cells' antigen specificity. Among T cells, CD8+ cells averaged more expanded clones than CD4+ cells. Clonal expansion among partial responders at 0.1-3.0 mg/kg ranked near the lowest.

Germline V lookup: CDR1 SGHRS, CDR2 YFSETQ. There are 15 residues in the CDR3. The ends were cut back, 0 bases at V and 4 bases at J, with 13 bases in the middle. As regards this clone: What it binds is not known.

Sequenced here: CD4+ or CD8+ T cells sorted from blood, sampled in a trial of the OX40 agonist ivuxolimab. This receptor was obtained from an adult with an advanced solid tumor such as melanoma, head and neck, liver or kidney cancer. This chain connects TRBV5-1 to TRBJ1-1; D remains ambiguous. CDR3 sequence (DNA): TGCGCCAGCAGCTTGGATCCTATAAGTGGCACTGAAGCTTTCTTT. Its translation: CASSLDPISGTEAFF.